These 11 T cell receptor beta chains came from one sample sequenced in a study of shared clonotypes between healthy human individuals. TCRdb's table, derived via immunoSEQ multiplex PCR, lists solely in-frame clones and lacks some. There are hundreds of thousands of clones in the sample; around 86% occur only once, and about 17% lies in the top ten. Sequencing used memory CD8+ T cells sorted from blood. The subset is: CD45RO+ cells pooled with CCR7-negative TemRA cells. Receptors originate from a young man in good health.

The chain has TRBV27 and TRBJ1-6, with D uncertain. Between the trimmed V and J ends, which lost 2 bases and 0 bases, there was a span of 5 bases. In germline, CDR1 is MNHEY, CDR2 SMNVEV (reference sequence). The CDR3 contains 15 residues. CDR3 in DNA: TGTGCCAGCAGTTTACAGACCTCCTATAATTCACCCCTCCACTTT. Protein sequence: CASSLQTSYNSPLHF.

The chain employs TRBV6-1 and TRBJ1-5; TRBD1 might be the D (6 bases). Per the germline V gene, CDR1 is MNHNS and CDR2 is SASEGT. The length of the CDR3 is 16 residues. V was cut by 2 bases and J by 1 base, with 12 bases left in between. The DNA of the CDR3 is TGTGCCAGCAGTGAAACGTTGGGGGCGAGCAATCAGCCCCAGCATTTT. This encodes CASSETLGASNQPQHF.

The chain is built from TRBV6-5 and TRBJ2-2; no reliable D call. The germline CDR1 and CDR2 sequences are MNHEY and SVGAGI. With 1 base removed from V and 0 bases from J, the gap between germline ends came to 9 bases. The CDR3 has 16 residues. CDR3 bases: TGTGCCAGCAGTTACTTTCACATCGCGAACACCGGGGAGCTGTTTTTT. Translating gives CASSYFHIANTGELFF.

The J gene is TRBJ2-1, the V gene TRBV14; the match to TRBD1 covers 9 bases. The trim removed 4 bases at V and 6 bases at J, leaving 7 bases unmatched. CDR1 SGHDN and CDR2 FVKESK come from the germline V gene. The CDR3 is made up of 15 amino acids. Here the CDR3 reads CASSPGQGPRNEQFF. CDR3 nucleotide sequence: TGTGCCAGCAGCCCCGGACAGGGGCCGCGCAATGAGCAGTTCTTC. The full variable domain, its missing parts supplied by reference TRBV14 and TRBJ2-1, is EAGVTQFPSHSVIEKGQTVTLRCDPISGHDNLYWYRRVMGKEIKFLLHFVKESKQDESGMPNNRFLAERTGGTYSTLKVQPAELEDSGVYFCASSPGQGPRNEQFFGPGTRLTVL.

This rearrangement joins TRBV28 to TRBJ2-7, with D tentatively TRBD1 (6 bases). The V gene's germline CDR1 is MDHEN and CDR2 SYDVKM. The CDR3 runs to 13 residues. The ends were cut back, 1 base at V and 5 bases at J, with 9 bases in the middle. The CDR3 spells CASSLSGDHEQYF. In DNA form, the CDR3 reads TGTGCCAGCAGTTTATCAGGGGATCACGAGCAGTACTTC.

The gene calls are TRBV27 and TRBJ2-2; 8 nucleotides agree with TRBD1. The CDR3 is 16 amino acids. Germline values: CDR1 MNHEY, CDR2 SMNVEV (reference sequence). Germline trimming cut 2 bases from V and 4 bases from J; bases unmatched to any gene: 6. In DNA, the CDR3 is TGTGCCAGCAGTTTAGATCCAGGGGGCCCCACCGGGGAGCTGTTTTTT. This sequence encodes CASSLDPGGPTGELFF.

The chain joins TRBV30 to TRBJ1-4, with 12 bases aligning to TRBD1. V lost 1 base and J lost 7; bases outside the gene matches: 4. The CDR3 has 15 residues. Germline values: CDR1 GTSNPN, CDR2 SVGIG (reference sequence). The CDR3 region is CAWSDRDRGLEKLFF. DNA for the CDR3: TGTGCCTGGAGTGACCGGGACAGGGGGCTTGAAAAACTGTTTTTT.

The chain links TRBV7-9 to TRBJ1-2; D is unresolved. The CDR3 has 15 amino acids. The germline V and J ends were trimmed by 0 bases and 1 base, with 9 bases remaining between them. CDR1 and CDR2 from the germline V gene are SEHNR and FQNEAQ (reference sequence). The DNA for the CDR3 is TGTGCCAGCAGCTTAGCGATCGGGCTTAACTATGGCTACACCTTC. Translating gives CASSLAIGLNYGYTF. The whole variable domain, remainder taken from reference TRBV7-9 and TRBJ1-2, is DTGVSQNPRHKITKRGQNVTFRCDPISEHNRLYWYRQTLGQGPEFLTYFQNEAQLEKSRLLSDRFSAERPKGSFSTLEIQRTEQGDSAMYLCASSLAIGLNYGYTFGSGTRLTVV.

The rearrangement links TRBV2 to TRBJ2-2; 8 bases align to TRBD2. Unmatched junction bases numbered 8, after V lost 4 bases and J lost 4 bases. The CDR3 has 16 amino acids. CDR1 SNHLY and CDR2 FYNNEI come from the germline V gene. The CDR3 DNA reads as TGTGCCAGCAGTGCGGAAACTAGCGGAGCCACCGGGGAGCTGTTTTTT. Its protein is CASSAETSGATGELFF.

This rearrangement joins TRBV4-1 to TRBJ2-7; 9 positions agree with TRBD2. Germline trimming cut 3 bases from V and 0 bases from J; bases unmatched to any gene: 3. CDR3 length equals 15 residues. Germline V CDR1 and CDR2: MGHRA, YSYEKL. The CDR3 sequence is CASSHRAGGSYEQYF. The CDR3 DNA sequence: TGCGCCAGCAGCCACCGAGCGGGGGGCTCCTACGAGCAGTACTTC.

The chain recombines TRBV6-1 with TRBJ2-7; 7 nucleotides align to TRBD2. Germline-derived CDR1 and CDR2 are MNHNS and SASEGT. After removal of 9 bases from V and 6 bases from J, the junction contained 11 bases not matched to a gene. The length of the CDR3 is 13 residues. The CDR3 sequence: CASPLLSGGEQYF. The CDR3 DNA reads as TGTGCCAGTCCCCTCCTGTCGGGGGGCGAGCAGTACTTC.